The subject of this entry is one TCR beta chain. Generated by immunoSEQ multiplex PCR, the TCRdb table keeps only in-frame clones and is missing some. The sample lists 95,000 to 100,000 clones, 75% to 95% occurring once. The sample is drawn from a study of T cell changes during pregnancy in multiple sclerosis. Trimming cost V 0 bases and J 8 bases; bases outside gene matches: 4. CDR1 and CDR2 (germline): MRHNA, SNTAGT. The CDR3 has 14 residues. The chain recombines TRBV6-4 with TRBJ2-1, with 7 bases that match TRBD1. This clonotype was obtained from a female donor with multiple sclerosis, enrolled in a pregnancy study. Sequenced material: peripheral blood, taken in the second trimester of pregnancy. The CDR3 loop is CASSDSGGIDEQFF. DNA of the CDR3: TGTGCCAGCAGTGACTCAGGGGGCATCGATGAGCAGTTCTTC.